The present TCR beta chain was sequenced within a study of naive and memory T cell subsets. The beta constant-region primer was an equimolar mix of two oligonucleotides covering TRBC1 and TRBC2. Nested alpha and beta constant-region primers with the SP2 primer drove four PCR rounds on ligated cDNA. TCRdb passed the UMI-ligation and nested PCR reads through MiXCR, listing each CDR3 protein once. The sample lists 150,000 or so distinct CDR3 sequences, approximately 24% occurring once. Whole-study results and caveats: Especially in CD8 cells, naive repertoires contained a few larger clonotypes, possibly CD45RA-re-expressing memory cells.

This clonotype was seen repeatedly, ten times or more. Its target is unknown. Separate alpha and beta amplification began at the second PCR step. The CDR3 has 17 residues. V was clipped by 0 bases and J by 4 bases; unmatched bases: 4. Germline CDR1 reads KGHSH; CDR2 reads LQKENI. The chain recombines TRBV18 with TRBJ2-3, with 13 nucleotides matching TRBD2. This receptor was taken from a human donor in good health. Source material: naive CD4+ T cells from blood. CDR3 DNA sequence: TGTGCCAGCTCACCACCCGGACTAGCGGGAGCCCCAGATACGCAGTATTTT. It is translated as CASSPPGLAGAPDTQYF.